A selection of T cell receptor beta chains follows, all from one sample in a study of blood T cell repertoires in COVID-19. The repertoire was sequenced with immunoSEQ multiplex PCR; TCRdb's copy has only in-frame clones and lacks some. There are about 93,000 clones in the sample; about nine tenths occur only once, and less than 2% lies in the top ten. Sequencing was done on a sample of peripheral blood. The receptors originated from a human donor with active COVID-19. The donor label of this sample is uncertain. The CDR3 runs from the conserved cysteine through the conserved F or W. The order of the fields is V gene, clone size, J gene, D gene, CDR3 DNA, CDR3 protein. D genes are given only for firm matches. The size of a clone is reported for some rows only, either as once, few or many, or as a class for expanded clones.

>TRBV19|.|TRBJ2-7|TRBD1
TGTGCCAGTAGGGGTCGCGGGACAGGGGAAACCTACGAGCAGTACTTC
CASRGRGTGETYEQYF
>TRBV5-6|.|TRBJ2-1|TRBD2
TGTGCCAGCAGCACGGAAGCGGGGCTAGCGGGGGGTGCCTACAATGAGCAGTTCTTC
CASSTEAGLAGGAYNEQFF
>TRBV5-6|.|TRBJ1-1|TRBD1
TGTGCCAGCAGCTGGGGACAGCAAACTGTTTTT
CASSWGQQTVF
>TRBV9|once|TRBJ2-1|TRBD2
TGTGCCAGCAGCGTAGTAAGAACTAGCGGGGGGATATACAATGAGCAGTTCTTC
CASSVVRTSGGIYNEQFF
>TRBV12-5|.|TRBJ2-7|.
TGTGCTAGTGGTTTCGGCAGGGGAAGCTACGAGCAGTACTTC
CASGFGRGSYEQYF
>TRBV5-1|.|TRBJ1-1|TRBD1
TGCGCCAGCAGCTTGGGACAGGGATACGTGGCTTTCTTT
CASSLGQGYVAFF
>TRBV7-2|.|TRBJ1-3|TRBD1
TGTGCCAGCAGCCAATCGACAGGGGGCTCCGGAAACACCATATATTTT
CASSQSTGGSGNTIYF
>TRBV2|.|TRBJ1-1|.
TGTGCCAGCAGTGCCGAGGGAGGGATGAACACTGAAGCTTTCTTT
CASSAEGGMNTEAFF
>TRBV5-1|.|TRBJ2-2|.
TGCGCCAGCAGAGGACTTGCTGGGGGCCAAAACACCGGGGAGCTGTTTTTT
CASRGLAGGQNTGELFF
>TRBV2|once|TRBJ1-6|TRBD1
TGTGCCAGCAGTGAATCGGGACAGGTGAATTCACCCCTCCACTTT
CASSESGQVNSPLHF
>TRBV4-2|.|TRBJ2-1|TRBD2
TGTGCCAGCAGCCGTGCTAGCGGGGAATACAATGAGCAGTTCTTC
CASSRASGEYNEQFF
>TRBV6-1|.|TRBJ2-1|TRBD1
TGTGCCAGCAGTGAAGCGGGGGGGACAGGGGGCTCGGGCGAGCAGTTCTTC
CASSEAGGTGGSGEQFF
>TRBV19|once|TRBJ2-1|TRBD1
TGTGCCAGTAGTCTCCGACAGGGGTCCCTCAATGAGCAGTTCTTC
CASSLRQGSLNEQFF
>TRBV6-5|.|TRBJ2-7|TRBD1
TGTGCCAGCAGTCGGGACAGGGTCACCTACGAGCAGTACTTC
CASSRDRVTYEQYF
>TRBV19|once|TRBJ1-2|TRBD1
TGTGCCAGTAGTATGACAGGGGGCTCCTATGGCTACACCTTC
CASSMTGGSYGYTF
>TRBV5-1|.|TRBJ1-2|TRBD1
TGCGCCAGCAGCTTGGGACAGGGATCCTATGGCTACACCTTC
CASSLGQGSYGYTF
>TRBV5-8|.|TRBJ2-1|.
TGTGCCAGCAGCTTGGAAAGTAGCGGCTCCTACAATGAGCAGTTCTTC
CASSLESSGSYNEQFF
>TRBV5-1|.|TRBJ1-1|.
TGCGCCAGCAGCACCTTACAGGAGAACACTGAAGCTTTCTTT
CASSTLQENTEAFF
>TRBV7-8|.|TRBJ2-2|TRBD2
TGTGCCAGCAGCCCAATCAGCGGGGGGCATGCCGGGGAGCTGTTTTTT
CASSPISGGHAGELFF
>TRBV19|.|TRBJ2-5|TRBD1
TGTGCCAGTACCGGGACAGGGTCGGGAGAGACCCAGTACTTC
CASTGTGSGETQYF
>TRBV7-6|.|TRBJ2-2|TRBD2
TGTGCCAGCAGCTTACCACCGGGACTAGCGGGCGGCGGCACCGGGGAGCTGTTTTTT
CASSLPPGLAGGGTGELFF
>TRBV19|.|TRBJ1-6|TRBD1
TGTGCCAGTAGTAGAGGACAGGGATTTAATTCACCCCTCCACTTT
CASSRGQGFNSPLHF
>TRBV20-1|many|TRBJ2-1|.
TGCAGTGCTAGACCAGGGCCTCTTAGGTTCTTC
CSARPGPLRFF
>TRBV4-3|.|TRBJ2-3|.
TGCGCCAGCAGCCAAGAAGGAGGGGTCCTGGGGTACACAGATACGCAGTATTTT
CASSQEGGVLGYTDTQYF
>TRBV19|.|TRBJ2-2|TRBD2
TGTGCCAGTAGTATCTCTCGGGGGGTCTACACCGGGGAGCTGTTTTTT
CASSISRGVYTGELFF
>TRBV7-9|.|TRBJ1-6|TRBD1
TGTGCCAGCACCCGGACAGGGACTAATTCACCCCTCCACTTT
CASTRTGTNSPLHF
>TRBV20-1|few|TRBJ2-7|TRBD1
TGCAGTGCTAGTGGTACGACAGGGGGGGACGAGCAGTACTTC
CSASGTTGGDEQYF
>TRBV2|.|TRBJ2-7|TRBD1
TGTGCCAGCTCCAATGGTGGGACAGGGGTCTACGAGCAGTACTTC
CASSNGGTGVYEQYF
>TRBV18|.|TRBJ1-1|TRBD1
TGTGCCAGCTCACCAAAAATTGACAGGGGCACTGAAGCTTTCTTT
CASSPKIDRGTEAFF
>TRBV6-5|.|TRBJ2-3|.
TGTGCCAGCAGTTACGGTGCGGGGGCCCGCACAGATACGCAGTATTTT
CASSYGAGARTDTQYF
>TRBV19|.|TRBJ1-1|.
TGTGCCAGTAGTATTACGTACAGGTTGAACACTGAAGCTTTCTTT
CASSITYRLNTEAFF
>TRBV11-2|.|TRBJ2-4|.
TGTGCCAGCAGCCGGCTAGAGGGGGGGATTCCGTACTTC
CASSRLEGGIPYF
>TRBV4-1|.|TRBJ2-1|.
TGCGCCAGCAGCCGGGGCTACATCATGCCAGATGAGCAGTTCTTC
CASSRGYIMPDEQFF
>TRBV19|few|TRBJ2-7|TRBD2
TGTGCCAGTAGCGGGGGGATTACCTACGAGCAGTACTTC
CASSGGITYEQYF
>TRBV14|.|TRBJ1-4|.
TGTGCCAGCAGCCTTAGCTCGGTTGGTGGGTATGAAAAACTGTTTTTT
CASSLSSVGGYEKLFF
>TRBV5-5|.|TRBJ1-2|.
TGTGCCAGCAGCTTGACAGGATCCTTTGACTATGGCTACACCTTC
CASSLTGSFDYGYTF
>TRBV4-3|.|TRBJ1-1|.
TGCGCCAGCAGCCAAGATCGTACAGACACTGAAGCTTTCTTT
CASSQDRTDTEAFF
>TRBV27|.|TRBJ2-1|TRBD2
TGTGCCAGCAGTCCGATATGGACTAGCGGGAAGTCCTACAATGAGCAGTTCTTC
CASSPIWTSGKSYNEQFF
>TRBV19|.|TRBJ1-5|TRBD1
TGTGCCAGTAGCCTAGGACAGGGACGCTATAGCAATCAGCCCCAGCATTTT
CASSLGQGRYSNQPQHF
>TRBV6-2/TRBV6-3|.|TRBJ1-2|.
TGTGCCAGCAGTTATGAATGGGACACCCGAAACTATGGCTACACCTTC
CASSYEWDTRNYGYTF
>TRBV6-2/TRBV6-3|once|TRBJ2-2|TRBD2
TGTGCCAGCAGTTACCCGGCGGGGGACTACACCGGGGAGCTGTTTTTT
CASSYPAGDYTGELFF
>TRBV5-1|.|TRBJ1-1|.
TGCGCCAGCAGCCTCGACATAGGGGATACTGAAGCTTTCTTT
CASSLDIGDTEAFF
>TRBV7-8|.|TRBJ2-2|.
TGTGCCAGCAGGTCCCAGGGATTTTCGAACACCGGGGAGCTGTTTTTT
CASRSQGFSNTGELFF
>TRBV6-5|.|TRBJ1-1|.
TGTGCCAGCAGCAACCAGGGGATGATGAACACTGAAGCTTTCTTT
CASSNQGMMNTEAFF
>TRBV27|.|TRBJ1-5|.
TGTGCCAGCAGCCTGTCGGCAGGCGGCAATCAGCCCCAGCATTTT
CASSLSAGGNQPQHF
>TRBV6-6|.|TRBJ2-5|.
TGTGCCACACAAGGGGTAGTTCGACAAGAGACCCAGTACTTC
CATQGVVRQETQYF